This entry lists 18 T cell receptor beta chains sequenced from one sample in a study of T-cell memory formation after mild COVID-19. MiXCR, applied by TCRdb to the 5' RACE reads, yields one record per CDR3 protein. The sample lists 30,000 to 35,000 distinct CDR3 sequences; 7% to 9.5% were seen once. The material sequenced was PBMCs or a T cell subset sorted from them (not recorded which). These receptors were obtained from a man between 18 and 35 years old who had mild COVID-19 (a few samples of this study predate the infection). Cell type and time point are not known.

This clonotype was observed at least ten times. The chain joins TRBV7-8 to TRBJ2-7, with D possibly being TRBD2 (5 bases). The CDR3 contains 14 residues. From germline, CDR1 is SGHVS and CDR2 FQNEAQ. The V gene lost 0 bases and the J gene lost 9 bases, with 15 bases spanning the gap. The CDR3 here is CASSLADGVGRQYV. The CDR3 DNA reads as TGTGCCAGCAGCTTAGCGGACGGGGTAGGGAGGCAGTACGTC.

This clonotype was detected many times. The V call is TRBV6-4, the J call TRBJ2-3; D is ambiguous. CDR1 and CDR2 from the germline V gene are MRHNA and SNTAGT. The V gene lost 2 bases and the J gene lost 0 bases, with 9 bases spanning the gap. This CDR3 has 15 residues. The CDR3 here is CASSDRAASTDTQYF. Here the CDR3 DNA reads TGTGCCAGCAGTGACCGTGCAGCTAGCACAGATACGCAGTATTTT.

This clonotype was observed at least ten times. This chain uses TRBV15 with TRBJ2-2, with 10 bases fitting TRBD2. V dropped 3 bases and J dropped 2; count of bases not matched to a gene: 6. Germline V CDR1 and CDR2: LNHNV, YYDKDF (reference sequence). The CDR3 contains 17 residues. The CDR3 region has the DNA TGTGCCACCAGCAGGGTAGCGGGGGGCTTTAACACCGGGGAGCTGTTTTTT. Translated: CATSRVAGGFNTGELFF.

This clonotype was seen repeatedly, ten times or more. The CDR3 sequence: CASSLATGGRGSYNEQFF. The CDR3 coding sequence is TGTGCCAGCAGCTTAGCGACAGGGGGCAGGGGCTCCTACAATGAGCAGTTCTTC. The chain uses TRBV7-2 and TRBJ2-1; 10 nucleotides line up with TRBD1. V dropped 0 bases and J dropped 0; count of bases not matched to a gene: 5. CDR1 is SGHTA and CDR2 is FQGNSA in the germline V gene. This CDR3 contains 18 residues.

The CDR3 DNA is TGTGCCAGCAGCACCGGACCGGGTGGCTACACCTTC. Protein sequence: CASSTGPGGYTF. The rearrangement joins TRBV7-3 to TRBJ1-2; D is undetermined. The germline CDR1 and CDR2 sequences are SGHTA and FQGTGA. V was clipped by 5 bases and J by 7 bases, with 11 bases between them. The CDR3 runs 12 residues.

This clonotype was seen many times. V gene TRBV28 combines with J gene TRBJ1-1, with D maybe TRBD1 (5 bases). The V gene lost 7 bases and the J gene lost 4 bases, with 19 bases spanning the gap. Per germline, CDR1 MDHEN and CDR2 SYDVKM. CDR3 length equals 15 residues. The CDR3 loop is CASNPGGGFPTEAFF. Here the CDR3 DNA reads TGTGCCAGCAATCCCGGGGGAGGGTTTCCCACTGAAGCTTTCTTT.

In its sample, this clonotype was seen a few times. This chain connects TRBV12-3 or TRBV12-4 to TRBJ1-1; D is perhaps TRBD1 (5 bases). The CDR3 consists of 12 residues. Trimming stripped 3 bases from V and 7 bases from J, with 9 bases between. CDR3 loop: CASSFGGDEAFF. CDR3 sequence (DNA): TGTGCCAGCAGTTTTGGGGGTGATGAAGCTTTCTTT.

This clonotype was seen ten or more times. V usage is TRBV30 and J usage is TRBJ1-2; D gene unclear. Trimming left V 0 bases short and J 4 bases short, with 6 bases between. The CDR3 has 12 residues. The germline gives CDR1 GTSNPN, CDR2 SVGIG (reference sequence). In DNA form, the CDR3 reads TGTGCCTGGAGTGTCGGGCCCTATGGCTACACCTTC. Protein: CAWSVGPYGYTF.

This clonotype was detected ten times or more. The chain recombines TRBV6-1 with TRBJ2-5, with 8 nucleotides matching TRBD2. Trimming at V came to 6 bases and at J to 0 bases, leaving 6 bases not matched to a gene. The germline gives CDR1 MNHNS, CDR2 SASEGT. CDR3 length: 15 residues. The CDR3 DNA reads TGTGCCAGCAGGACTAGCGCCTCGTACCAAGAGACCCAGTACTTC. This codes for CASRTSASYQETQYF.

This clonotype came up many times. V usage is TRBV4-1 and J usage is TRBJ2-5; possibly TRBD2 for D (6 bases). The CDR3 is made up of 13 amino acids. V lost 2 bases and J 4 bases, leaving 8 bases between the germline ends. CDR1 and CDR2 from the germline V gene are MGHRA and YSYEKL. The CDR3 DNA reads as TGCGCCAGCAGCCAATGGAGGGGAGAGACCCAGTACTTC. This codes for CASSQWRGETQYF.

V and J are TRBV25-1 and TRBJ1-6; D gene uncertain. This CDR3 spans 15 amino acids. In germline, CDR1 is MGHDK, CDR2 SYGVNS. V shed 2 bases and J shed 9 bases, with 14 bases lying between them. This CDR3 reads CASSEGEMVSSPLHF. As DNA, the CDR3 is TGTGCCAGCAGTGAAGGGGAGATGGTTAGTTCACCCCTCCACTTT. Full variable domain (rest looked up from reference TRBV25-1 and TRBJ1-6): EADIYQTPRYLVIGTGKKITLECSQTMGHDKMYWYQQDPGMELHLIHYSYGVNSTEKGDLSSESTVSRIRTEHFPLTLESARPSHTSQYLCASSEGEMVSSPLHFGNGTRLTVT.

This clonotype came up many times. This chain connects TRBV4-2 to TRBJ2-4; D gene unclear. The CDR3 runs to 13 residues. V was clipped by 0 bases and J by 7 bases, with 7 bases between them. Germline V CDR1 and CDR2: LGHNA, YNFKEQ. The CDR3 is CASSQDYGNIQYF. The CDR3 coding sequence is TGTGCCAGCAGCCAAGATTACGGGAACATTCAGTACTTC.

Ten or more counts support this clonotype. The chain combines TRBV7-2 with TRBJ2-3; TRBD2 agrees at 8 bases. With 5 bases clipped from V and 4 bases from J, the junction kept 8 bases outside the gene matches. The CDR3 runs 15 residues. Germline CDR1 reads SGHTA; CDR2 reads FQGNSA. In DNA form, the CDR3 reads TGTGCCAGCAGCCGAAGGACGGGGGGGGCAGATACGCAGTATTTT. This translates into CASSRRTGGADTQYF.

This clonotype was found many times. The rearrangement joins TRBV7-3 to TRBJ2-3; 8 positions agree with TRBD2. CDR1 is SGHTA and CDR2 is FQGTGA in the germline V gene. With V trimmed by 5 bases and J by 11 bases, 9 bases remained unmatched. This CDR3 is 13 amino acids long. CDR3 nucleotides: TGTGCCAGCAGCCCCCGCCGGGGGGGGGGGCAGTATTTT. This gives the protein CASSPRRGGGQYF.

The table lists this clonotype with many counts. CDR3 bases: TGTGCCAGCAGCTTACCCCAGGGACTCCCAGATACGCAGTATTTT. Translating it yields CASSLPQGLPDTQYF. The V call is TRBV7-9, the J call TRBJ2-3; TRBD2 is a possible D gene (6 bases). V was trimmed by 2 bases and J by 4 bases, leaving 13 bases between them. The germline V gene has CDR1 SEHNR and CDR2 FQNEAQ (reference sequence). The CDR3 has 15 residues.

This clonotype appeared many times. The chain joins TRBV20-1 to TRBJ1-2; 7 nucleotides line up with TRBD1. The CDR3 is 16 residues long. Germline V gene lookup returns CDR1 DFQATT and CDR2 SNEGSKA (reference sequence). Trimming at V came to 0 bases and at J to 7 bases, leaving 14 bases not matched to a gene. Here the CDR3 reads CSARDLGQALKGGYTF. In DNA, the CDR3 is TGCAGTGCTAGAGATCTCGGACAGGCGCTGAAAGGTGGCTACACCTTC.

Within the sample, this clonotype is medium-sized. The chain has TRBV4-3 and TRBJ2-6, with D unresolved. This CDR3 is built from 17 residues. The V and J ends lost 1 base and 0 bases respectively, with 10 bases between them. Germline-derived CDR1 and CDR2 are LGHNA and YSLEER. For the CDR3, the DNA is TGCGCCAGCAGCCAAGGGTCCAGCCCCTCTGGGGCCAACGTCCTGACTTTC. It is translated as CASSQGSSPSGANVLTF.

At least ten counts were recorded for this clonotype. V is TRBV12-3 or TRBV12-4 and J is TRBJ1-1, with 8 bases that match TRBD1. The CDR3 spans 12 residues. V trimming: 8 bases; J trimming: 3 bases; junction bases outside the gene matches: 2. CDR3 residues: CASAGGYTEAFF. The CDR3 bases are TGTGCCAGCGCAGGGGGCTACACTGAAGCTTTCTTT.